Included here is one T cell receptor beta chain sequence, with context. These data originate in a study of cytomegalovirus exposure and HLA in healthy donors. For the study at large: A preliminary data release comprised roughly 85 million unique TCRs obtained from HLA-typed donors.

Per the germline V gene, CDR1 is SGHDT and CDR2 is YYEEEE. The germline V and J ends were trimmed by 9 bases and 2 bases, with 15 bases remaining between them. There are 14 residues in the CDR3. Amplification used 60 Vbeta primers and 13 Jbeta primers. Generated by immunoSEQ multiplex PCR, the TCRdb table keeps only in-frame clones and is missing some. The sample has some 170,000 clones, around 80% seen once. The sequenced sample was PBMCs. The TCR was taken from a woman between 55 and 75 years old in good health and CMV-seropositive. This chain uses TRBV5-6 with TRBJ1-3, with a possible D match to TRBD1 (5 bases). Here the CDR3 reads CATQGLLTGNTIYF. As DNA, the CDR3 is TGTGCCACGCAGGGACTGCTCACTGGAAACACCATATATTTT.